The 25 T cell receptor beta chains in this list originate from one sample, sequenced in a study of blood T cell repertoires in COVID-19. Clones were read by immunoSEQ multiplex PCR, and TCRdb kept only the in-frame ones, dropping some. The table includes a few hundred thousand clones, roughly 80% detected once. Sequencing was carried out using peripheral blood. Receptor source: a woman aged 18-29 years with acute or convalescent COVID-19.

This clone was observed once. The rearrangement links TRBV27 to TRBJ2-7, with D perhaps matching TRBD2 (5 bases). Germline V CDR1 and CDR2: MNHEY, SMNVEV (reference sequence). The V and J ends lost 6 bases and 7 bases respectively, with 22 bases between them. The CDR3 runs to 15 residues. CDR3 residues: CASSQLGPHSIEQYF. The DNA for the CDR3 is TGTGCCAGCAGCCAACTAGGCCCCCATTCGATTGAGCAGTACTTC.

The chain joins TRBV5-6 to TRBJ2-2, with D perhaps matching TRBD2 (6 bases). V was cut by 6 bases and J by 5 bases, with 17 bases left in between. Germline CDR1 is SGHDT and CDR2 is YYEEEE. This CDR3 spans 15 amino acids. Here the CDR3 DNA reads TGTGCCAGCACCCAGGTTCCCCGGGGGACCGGGGAGCTGTTTTTT. Residues: CASTQVPRGTGELFF.

J is TRBJ2-3 and V is TRBV10-2; 7 positions agree with TRBD2. J was trimmed by 4 bases and V by 6 bases; bases with no gene match: 7. The CDR3 has 14 amino acids. Germline V gene data show CDR1 as WSHSY and CDR2 as SAAADI. CDR3 coding DNA: TGCGCCAGCAGCGCTAGCGGAGGCTCAGATACGCAGTATTTT. It is translated as CASSASGGSDTQYF.

The chain combines TRBV12-5 with TRBJ2-7, with a weak D call TRBD2 (6 bases). The CDR3 is 19 residues long. CDR1 and CDR2 from the germline V gene are LGHNT and FRNRAP. Deletions cut 9 bases from V and 4 bases from J, with 34 bases between. The CDR3 spells CARGNTKILGGVIVYEQYF. CDR3 sequence (DNA): TGTGCTAGGGGGAACACTAAAATATTAGGAGGGGTCATAGTTTACGAGCAGTACTTC.

CDR3 nucleotide sequence: TGTGCCATTTCGCCGGGACAGGGGGCGCGGGGGCAGTTCTTC. Its translation: CAISPGQGARGQFF. This chain connects TRBV19 to TRBJ2-1; 12 bases map to TRBD1. V gave up 10 bases and J gave up 12 bases; unmatched junction bases: 13. CDR1 LNHDA and CDR2 SQIVND come from the germline V gene (reference sequence). CDR3 length: 14 residues.

The chain couples TRBV5-6 to TRBJ2-3; TRBD2 might be the D (6 bases). Per the germline V gene, CDR1 is SGHDT and CDR2 is YYEEEE. The CDR3 is 15 residues long. V lost 4 bases to trimming and J lost 6 bases, with 18 bases between them. CDR3 sequence reads: CASSPTPGDWDTQYF. The CDR3 region has the DNA TGTGCCAGCAGCCCGACCCCGGGAGATTGGGATACGCAGTATTTT.

This rearrangement joins TRBV24-1 to TRBJ2-3, with 7 bases fitting TRBD2. CDR3 size: 16 residues. Germline V gene lookup returns CDR1 KGHDR and CDR2 SFDVKD. V dropped 4 bases and J dropped 5; count of bases not matched to a gene: 11. CDR3 nucleotide sequence: TGTGCCACCAGTGACCCCGGACTAGTTTGGGGAGATACGCAGTATTTT. Translated, it gives CATSDPGLVWGDTQYF.

This chain connects TRBV5-1 to TRBJ2-3; D possibly corresponds to TRBD2 (5 bases). V dropped 0 bases and J dropped 4 bases, with 15 bases sitting between them. The V gene's germline CDR1 is SGHRS and CDR2 YFSETQ. The CDR3 length is 16 residues. CDR3 region: CASSLAGVSTSDTQYF. For the CDR3, the DNA is TGCGCCAGCAGCTTGGCCGGGGTTTCCACGTCAGATACGCAGTATTTT.

V usage is TRBV4-3 and J usage is TRBJ2-1; the D gene is possibly TRBD2 (6 bases). The length of the CDR3 is 15 residues. Germline loops: CDR1 LGHNA, CDR2 YSLEER. Trimming cost V 8 bases and J 2 bases, with 16 bases left between them. CDR3 sequence reads: CASAESVAAYNEQFF. For the CDR3, the DNA is TGCGCCAGCGCGGAGTCAGTAGCGGCCTACAATGAGCAGTTCTTC.

V is TRBV30 and J is TRBJ2-5; no clear D. This CDR3 is 13 amino acids long. Per the germline V gene, CDR1 is GTSNPN and CDR2 is SVGIG (reference sequence). The V end was cut by 2 bases, the J end by 1 base, with 8 bases between. CDR3 in DNA: TGTGCCTGGAGTTATCAGGTCCAAGAGACCCAGTACTTC. Translation: CAWSYQVQETQYF.

This chain links TRBV14 with TRBJ2-1; TRBD2 might be the D (6 bases). Trimming took 3 bases from V and 4 from J, leaving 16 bases between them. CDR3 length: 16 amino acids. Germline V gene data show CDR1 as SGHDN and CDR2 as FVKESK. CDR3 sequence: CASSHLRGKGYNEQFF. Written as DNA, the CDR3 is TGTGCCAGCAGCCACCTCCGGGGGAAGGGATACAATGAGCAGTTCTTC.

The chain combines TRBV7-6 with TRBJ2-7, with TRBD1 matching 8 bases. With V trimmed by 1 base and J by 6 bases, 8 bases remained unmatched. CDR1 and CDR2 from the germline V gene are SGHVS and FNYEAQ. The CDR3 totals 15 residues. CDR3 protein: CASSLVETGGREQYF. The DNA for the CDR3 is TGTGCCAGCAGCTTAGTGGAAACAGGGGGTCGCGAGCAGTACTTC. The full variable domain, rest sourced from reference TRBV7-6 and TRBJ2-7, is GAGVSQSPRYKVTKRGQDVALRCDPISGHVSLYWYRQALGQGPEFLTYFNYEAQQDKSGLPNDRFSAERPEGSISTLTIQRTEQRDSAMYRCASSLVETGGREQYFGPGTRLTVT.

CDR3 nucleotides: TGTGCCAGCAGCCCTTTGGTAGCGGGAGGGCTAAACTACGAGCAGTACTTC. This sequence encodes CASSPLVAGGLNYEQYF. This chain joins TRBV14 and TRBJ2-7; 11 bases are shared with TRBD2. This CDR3 contains 17 residues. Germline V gives CDR1 SGHDN, CDR2 FVKESK. With 4 bases clipped from V and 3 bases from J, the junction kept 11 bases outside the gene matches.

The V and J genes are TRBV4-3 and TRBJ2-7; a weak D match, TRBD1 (6 bases). The germline V and J ends were trimmed by 0 bases and 7 bases, with 16 bases remaining between them. This CDR3 contains 15 residues. The germline V gene encodes CDR1 LGHNA and CDR2 YSLEER. Here the CDR3 reads CASSQEDRIFLEQYF. Here the CDR3 DNA reads TGCGCCAGCAGCCAAGAAGACAGGATATTCCTTGAGCAGTACTTC.

This clone was counted a few times. The chain combines TRBV5-1 with TRBJ2-7; possible D gene TRBD2, 5 bases. Trimming took off 0 bases at V and 2 bases at J, with 12 bases between the two ends. CDR3 length: 15 residues. Germline V CDR1 and CDR2: SGHRS, YFSETQ. CDR3 DNA sequence: TGCGCCAGCAGCTTGGAAGCCGGGATAACCTACGAGCAGTACTTC. Translated, it gives CASSLEAGITYEQYF.

This clone was picked up one time. The CDR3 reads CATSPRRGGVTGELFF. CDR3 sequence (DNA): TGTGCCACCAGCCCACGACGAGGGGGAGTCACCGGGGAGCTGTTTTTT. This rearrangement joins TRBV15 to TRBJ2-2; possibly TRBD1 for D (6 bases). CDR1 is LNHNV, CDR2 YYDKDF, per germline (reference sequence). The length of the CDR3 is 16 residues. Deletions cut 5 bases from V and 4 bases from J, with 17 bases between. The variable domain in full, with the rest retrieved from reference TRBV15 and TRBJ2-2, is DAMVIQNPRYQVTQFGKPVTLSCSQTLNHNVMYWYQQKSSQAPKLLFHYYDKDFNNEADTPDNFQSRRPNTSFCFLDIRSPGLGDTAMYLCATSPRRGGVTGELFFGEGSRLTVL.

The chain is built from TRBV7-2 and TRBJ2-2, with D unclear. In germline, CDR1 is SGHTA, CDR2 FQGNSA. V lost 2 bases and J lost 4, with 8 bases in between. The CDR3 runs 14 residues. CDR3 bases: TGTGCCAGCAGCTTATCCGCAGTCACCGGGGAGCTGTTTTTT. This gives the protein CASSLSAVTGELFF.

The V gene is TRBV20-1, the J gene TRBJ1-2; a possible D gene is TRBD1 (6 bases). This CDR3 comprises 12 residues. V was trimmed by 3 bases and J by 6 bases, leaving 11 bases between them. Per the germline V gene, CDR1 is DFQATT and CDR2 is SNEGSKA (reference sequence). This CDR3 is CSASRQENGYTF. DNA for the CDR3: TGCAGTGCTAGTCGACAGGAAAATGGCTACACCTTC.

The rearrangement links TRBV10-2 to TRBJ2-1, with TRBD2 identical over 13 bases. Germline CDR1 reads WSHSY; CDR2 reads SAAADI. There are 14 residues in the CDR3. V lost 8 bases and J lost 7; bases outside the gene matches: 5. CDR3 residues: CASLWTSGSNEQFF. The CDR3 bases are TGCGCCAGCCTATGGACTAGCGGGAGTAATGAGCAGTTCTTC.

This clone appeared a few times. The chain joins TRBV2 to TRBJ2-2; perhaps TRBD2 as D (5 bases). This CDR3 contains 14 residues. V was shortened by 11 bases and J by 1 base, with 14 bases between the two germline ends. CDR1 is SNHLY, CDR2 FYNNEI, per germline. As DNA, the CDR3 is TGTGCCGGTAGCGTGATGAGGAACACCGGGGAGCTGTTTTTT. This gives the protein CAGSVMRNTGELFF.

The rearrangement joins TRBV11-2 to TRBJ1-3; a weak D match, TRBD1 (6 bases). The length of the CDR3 is 18 residues. Between the trimmed V and J ends, which lost 0 bases and 0 bases, there was a span of 15 bases. The germline V gene encodes CDR1 SGHAT and CDR2 FQNNGV. The CDR3 DNA sequence: TGTGCCAGCAGCTTAGAAGGGGACATCTGGTACTCTGGAAACACCATATATTTT. It is translated as CASSLEGDIWYSGNTIYF.

This clone was recorded only once. The J gene is TRBJ2-5, the V gene TRBV28; TRBD2 aligns across 14 bases. The CDR3 consists of 16 residues. The ends lost 6 bases at V and 5 bases at J; junction bases unmatched: 8. CDR1 is MDHEN and CDR2 is SYDVKM in the germline V gene. The CDR3 DNA sequence: TGTGCCAGCAGCCCGACTAGCGGGAGGGCCGCTGAGACCCAGTACTTC. Its translation: CASSPTSGRAAETQYF.

The V gene is TRBV6-4, the J gene TRBJ2-3; 12 positions match TRBD2. With 6 bases clipped from V and 2 bases from J, the junction kept 3 bases outside the gene matches. Germline V gene lookup returns CDR1 MRHNA and CDR2 SNTAGT. The CDR3 has 15 residues. The chain's CDR3 is CASSSSGRATDTQYF. As DNA, the CDR3 is TGTGCCAGCAGCTCTAGCGGGAGGGCCACAGATACGCAGTATTTT.

Here the CDR3 reads CATSSQAGTSTSYEQYF. The DNA of the CDR3 is TGTGCCACCAGCAGCCAGGCCGGGACTAGCACCTCCTACGAGCAGTACTTC. V is TRBV15 and J is TRBJ2-7; TRBD2 matches at 9 bases. CDR3 size: 17 residues. V was pared by 3 bases and J by 0 bases, with 9 bases of the junction left unmatched. Germline lookup yields CDR1 LNHNV and CDR2 YYDKDF (reference sequence). The full variable domain, rest sourced from reference TRBV15 and TRBJ2-7, is DAMVIQNPRYQVTQFGKPVTLSCSQTLNHNVMYWYQQKSSQAPKLLFHYYDKDFNNEADTPDNFQSRRPNTSFCFLDIRSPGLGDTAMYLCATSSQAGTSTSYEQYFGPGTRLTVT.

The V gene is TRBV24-1, the J gene TRBJ2-3, with D tentatively TRBD2 (6 bases). Trimming cost V 4 bases and J 10 bases, with 14 bases left between them. Per germline, CDR1 KGHDR and CDR2 SFDVKD. This CDR3 has 13 amino acids. In nucleotides, the CDR3 is TGTGCCACCAGTGACTATAGCTGGGAGGCGCAGTATTTT. Translating gives CATSDYSWEAQYF.